These 3 T cell receptor beta chains were all obtained from the same sample, sequenced in a study of T cell responses to AZD1222 COVID-19 vaccine. Profiling relied on immunoSEQ multiplex PCR, and the TCRdb table lists in-frame clones only, not all of them. The sample records tens of thousands of clones, 70% to 90% being singletons. The source was peripheral blood, collected on day 0 of AZD1222 vaccination. These receptors were obtained from an adult in good health.

This clone came up once. The chain has TRBV28 and TRBJ2-7, with no clear D. Germline-derived CDR1 and CDR2 are MDHEN and SYDVKM. V was pared by 4 bases and J by 0 bases, with 7 bases between. The CDR3 sequence is 13 residues long. The CDR3 here is CASSSSASYEQYF. CDR3 bases: TGTGCCAGCAGTTCTTCAGCCTCCTACGAGCAGTACTTC.

V usage is TRBV24-1 and J usage is TRBJ2-1; maybe TRBD2 (5 bases). This CDR3 region has 16 residues. Germline CDR1 KGHDR, CDR2 SFDVKD. V dropped 5 bases and J dropped 5 bases, with 18 bases sitting between them. The CDR3 here is CATSVMRLPTNNEQFF. The CDR3 DNA sequence: TGTGCCACCAGTGTGATGCGACTACCTACAAACAATGAGCAGTTCTTC.

This rearrangement joins TRBV28 to TRBJ2-1; no reliable D call. With 7 bases removed from V and 7 bases from J, the gap between germline ends came to 17 bases. This CDR3 comprises 14 residues. The germline V gene has CDR1 MDHEN and CDR2 SYDVKM. CDR3 DNA sequence: TGTGCCAGCAAGAGGCCCGTAACGAGGAATGAGCAGTTCTTC. Amino acids: CASKRPVTRNEQFF.